This T cell receptor beta chain was identified during a study of CD8+CD57+ T cells in acquired aplastic anemia (dated by TCRdb to the late 2010s). Context from the whole study: Extracted DNA from sorted CD4+ and CD8+ cells averaged around 3.3 ug, ranging from about 0.17 to 27.4 ug. CD8+CD57+ expansion was defined as frequency above the mean frequency observed in healthy subjects. General study outcomes and caveats: Although 25 to 30 CD8+ CDR3 sequences were shared by patients and controls, these sequences appeared highly expressed in patients and within the immunodominant clones of patients. No significant difference in CD8+ Simpson's diversity was found between patients and healthy controls (P=0.060).

Note on this clonotype: This receptor's antigen is unknown. Base qualities were left out, and no much larger clone turns up one base away.

Genomic DNA served as template for TCR beta VDJ combination and CDR3 sequence profiling. An Illumina HiSeq 2000 was the platform used for TCR repertoire sequencing. The study's processing was this. TRBV/TRBJ rearrangement plots, CDR3 size and DJ length profiles, and Simpson's diversity index were used to evaluate the repertoires. The immunodominant clone was defined as the most abundant DNA sequence in deep sequencing data. CDR3 amino acid sequences were screened for sharing across subjects and were compared with published repertoires and the VDJdb database. TCRdb reworked the public reads: Q25 trimming with fastp, MiXCR clone assembly, productive beta chains retained. Records with the same CDR3 protein are collapsed into one entry carrying the most frequent genes and DNA. The V and J calls reflect TCRdb's pipeline rather than the authors' work. A total of about 200,000 distinct CDR3 sequences appear in this sample, about 60% of them only once. About 60% of the sample is in the top ten clones.

Flow cytometry had shown CD8+CD57+ cell expansion in the patients selected for sequencing. Every patient had a diagnosis of severe acquired aplastic anemia based on International Study of Aplastic Anemia and Agranulocytosis and Camitta criteria. No therapy had been received by the patients at the time of blood sampling. The study deep-sequenced TCR repertoires of sorted CD4+ and CD8+ blood T cells from severe aplastic anemia patients and healthy subjects. In the USA, patient enrollment took place under clinicaltrials.gov protocols 00001620, 01623167, 00001397, 00071045, 00081523 and 00961064. Ficoll-Paque density gradient centrifugation was used to isolate peripheral blood mononuclear cells. Before DNA extraction, CD4+ and CD8+ T cells were sorted with FACS or magnetic beads. V lost 4 bases and J lost 7 bases; the stretch between them is 19 bases long. The germline V gene (reference sequence) sets CDR1 to SEHNR and CDR2 to FQNEAQ. The CDR3, cysteine through phenylalanine, is 15 amino acids long. The sequence is cut down to CDR3 DNA, 45 bases in frame from base 1.

This TCR was sampled from a human donor with aplastic anemia. Sequenced sample: sorted CD4+, CD8+, or CD8+CD57+ T cells (not recorded which) from PBMCs. The chain couples TRBV7-9 to TRBJ1-2; matching of 5 bases hints at TRBD1 as the D gene. The nucleotide sequence reads TGTGCCAGCAGCTCGACCATCGGGCGGAGGGGTGGCTACACCTTC. Its protein is CASSSTIGRRGGYTF.